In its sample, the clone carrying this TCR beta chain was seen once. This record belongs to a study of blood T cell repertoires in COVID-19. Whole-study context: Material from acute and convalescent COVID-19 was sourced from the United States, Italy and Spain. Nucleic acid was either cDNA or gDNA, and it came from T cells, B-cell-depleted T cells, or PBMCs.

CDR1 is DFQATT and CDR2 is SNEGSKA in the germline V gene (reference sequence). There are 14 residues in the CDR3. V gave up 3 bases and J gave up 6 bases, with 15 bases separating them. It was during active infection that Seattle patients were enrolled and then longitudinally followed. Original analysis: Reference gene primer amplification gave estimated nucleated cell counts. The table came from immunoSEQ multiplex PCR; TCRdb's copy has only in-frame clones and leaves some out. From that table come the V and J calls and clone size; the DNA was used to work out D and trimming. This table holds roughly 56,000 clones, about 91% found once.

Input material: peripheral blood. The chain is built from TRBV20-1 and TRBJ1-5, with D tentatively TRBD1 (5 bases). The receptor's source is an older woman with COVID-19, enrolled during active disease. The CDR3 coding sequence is TGCAGTGCTAGTCAGGGTGGAGGGAGTCAGCCCCAGCATTTT. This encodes CSASQGGGSQPQHF.